These 18 T cell receptor beta chains were all obtained from the same sample, sequenced in a study of T cell changes during pregnancy in multiple sclerosis. Produced via immunoSEQ multiplex PCR; TCRdb's table is partial and in-frame only. The data contain 40,000 to 60,000 clones, under 90% of them singletons. Here the sequenced sample was peripheral blood, taken in the first trimester of pregnancy. The receptor source for this set is a female donor in good health, enrolled as a control in a pregnancy study.

This clone was counted a few times. V and J are TRBV4-3 and TRBJ2-3, with 7 bases identical to TRBD2. Germline-derived CDR1 and CDR2 are LGHNA and YSLEER. V dropped 4 bases and J dropped 4; count of bases not matched to a gene: 5. The CDR3 sequence is 14 residues long. The CDR3 region is CASSPGGGSDTQYF. The DNA of the CDR3 is TGCGCCAGCAGCCCGGGGGGAGGGTCAGATACGCAGTATTTT.

V is TRBV6-4 and J is TRBJ2-5, with 13 bases identical to TRBD2. Unmatched junction bases numbered 5, after V lost 6 bases and J lost 4 bases. CDR3 length: 15 residues. Germline CDR1 and CDR2: MRHNA and SNTAGT. The CDR3 sequence: CASSPTSGGVETQYF. The CDR3 region has the DNA TGTGCCAGCAGCCCCACTAGCGGGGGGGTAGAGACCCAGTACTTC.

J is TRBJ1-1 and V is TRBV7-3; D is ambiguous. Germline assignment: CDR1 SGHTA and CDR2 FQGTGA. CDR3 length equals 12 residues. Trimming stripped 3 bases from V and 10 bases from J, with 12 bases between. For the CDR3, the DNA is TGTGCCAGCAGCTTGTTCCAGTTTCGAGCTTTCTTT. Translation: CASSLFQFRAFF.

This chain joins TRBV19 and TRBJ2-1; D possibly corresponds to TRBD2 (6 bases). The V end was cut by 6 bases, the J end by 7 bases, with 16 bases between. Per germline, CDR1 LNHDA and CDR2 SQIVND (reference sequence). The CDR3 is made up of 14 amino acids. The CDR3 spells CASSIGSLGNEQFF. In nucleotides, the CDR3 is TGTGCCAGTAGCATCGGGAGTTTGGGGAATGAGCAGTTCTTC.

This rearrangement joins TRBV9 to TRBJ2-1; 7 bases fit TRBD1. Germline CDR1 is SGDLS and CDR2 is YYNGEE. J gave up 7 bases and V 1 base, and 5 bases lay outside the gene matches. The CDR3 covers 14 residues. For the CDR3, the DNA is TGTGCCAGCAGCGTACGGGACAGACTAAATGAGCAGTTCTTC. Translating it yields CASSVRDRLNEQFF.

The genes are TRBV11-2 and TRBJ1-4, with 10 bases identical to TRBD1. Germline V gene sequence: CDR1 SGHAT, CDR2 FQNNGV. The CDR3 is 17 residues long. With 2 bases clipped from V and 4 bases from J, the junction kept 7 bases outside the gene matches. CDR3 nucleotides: TGTGCCAGCAGCTTACGACAGGGGGCGTTTCGTAATGAAAAACTGTTTTTT. Protein sequence: CASSLRQGAFRNEKLFF.

The V call is TRBV28, the J call TRBJ1-6; TRBD1 matches 9 bases. Trimming removed 2 bases from V and 7 bases from J; junction bases left unmatched: 6. This CDR3 has 16 amino acids. Per the germline V gene, CDR1 is MDHEN and CDR2 is SYDVKM. The CDR3: CASSLPRQGGNSPLHF. CDR3 in DNA: TGTGCCAGCAGTTTACCTCGACAGGGGGGAAATTCACCCCTCCACTTT.

The DNA for the CDR3 is TGTGCCAGCAAGTATAGGGGGGGGTACTACAATGAGCAGTTCTTC. It yields the protein CASKYRGGYYNEQFF. This chain uses TRBV27 with TRBJ2-1, with D perhaps TRBD2 (7 bases). Germline values: CDR1 MNHEY, CDR2 SMNVEV (reference sequence). Trimming took 7 bases from V and 3 from J, leaving 16 bases between them. The CDR3 consists of 15 residues.

The J gene is TRBJ2-3, the V gene TRBV7-3; D not certain. The CDR3 has 14 residues. Trimming removed 5 bases from V and 2 bases from J, with 11 bases in between. Per germline, CDR1 SGHTA and CDR2 FQGTGA. The chain's CDR3 is CASSPKSHTDTQYF. The CDR3, as DNA: TGTGCCAGCAGCCCAAAATCCCACACAGATACGCAGTATTTT.

The V call is TRBV5-5, the J call TRBJ2-7; maybe TRBD1 (6 bases). Germline V gene sequence: CDR1 SGHKS, CDR2 YYEKEE (reference sequence). There are 14 residues in the CDR3. Trimming stripped 0 bases from V and 2 bases from J, with 9 bases between. DNA of the CDR3: TGTGCCAGCAGCTTGGAACAGGGTGCCTACGAGCAGTACTTC. Its protein product is CASSLEQGAYEQYF.

The J gene is TRBJ2-3, the V gene TRBV2; D not resolved. Germline lookup yields CDR1 SNHLY and CDR2 FYNNEI. The V end lost 2 bases, the J end lost 4 bases, and 16 bases lay between the germline ends. The CDR3 is 16 amino acids. CDR3 nucleotide sequence: TGTGCCAGCAGTGAAAACACTGTCGCTAGGTCAGATACGCAGTATTTT. It is translated as CASSENTVARSDTQYF. The variable domain in full, completed from reference TRBV2 and TRBJ2-3, reads EPEVTQTPSHQVTQMGQEVILRCVPISNHLYFYWYRQILGQKVEFLVSFYNNEISEKSEIFDDQFSVERPDGSNFTLKIRSTKLEDSAMYFCASSENTVARSDTQYFGPGTRLTVL.

The rearrangement joins TRBV6-1 to TRBJ1-2; no clear D. The germline V gene encodes CDR1 MNHNS and CDR2 SASEGT. V lost 6 bases and J 0 bases, leaving 11 bases between the germline ends. The CDR3 runs 14 residues. The CDR3 DNA follows: TGTGCCAGCAGGGAACCCTTATCTAACTATGGCTACACCTTC. Translated: CASREPLSNYGYTF.

V and J are TRBV6-4 and TRBJ2-2, with 7 positions matching TRBD2. Germline CDR1 reads MRHNA; CDR2 reads SNTAGT. V trimming: 7 bases; J trimming: 4 bases; junction bases outside the gene matches: 9. CDR3 size: 15 residues. The CDR3 spells CASKDSGGSTGELFF. CDR3 in DNA: TGTGCCAGCAAGGATTCGGGGGGTAGCACCGGGGAGCTGTTTTTT.

The J gene is TRBJ1-2, the V gene TRBV9, with D perhaps matching TRBD1 (6 bases). The length of the CDR3 is 14 residues. Germline assignment: CDR1 SGDLS and CDR2 YYNGEE. Trimming removed 3 bases at V and 2 bases at J, with 11 bases between. CDR3 bases: TGTGCCAGCAGCGCAGTTCAGGGGAACTATGGCTACACCTTC. This gives the protein CASSAVQGNYGYTF.

CDR3 sequence: CASSDLATGANVLTF. CDR3 DNA sequence: TGTGCCAGCTCAGATCTAGCCACCGGGGCCAACGTCCTGACTTTC. The chain links TRBV18 to TRBJ2-6; maybe TRBD2 (5 bases). With 5 bases removed from V and 4 bases from J, the gap between germline ends came to 12 bases. The CDR3 length is 15 residues. Germline V gene sequence: CDR1 KGHSH, CDR2 LQKENI.

This clone has only one observation. V gene TRBV9 combines with J gene TRBJ2-3; D not resolved. Trimming left V 3 bases short and J 0 bases short, with 20 bases between. Germline V CDR1 and CDR2: SGDLS, YYNGEE. The CDR3 totals 18 residues. DNA of the CDR3: TGTGCCAGCAGCGCCCGATCCCGTCCAGCGTCTAGCACAGATACGCAGTATTTT. Translating gives CASSARSRPASSTDTQYF.

In its sample, this clone was seen once. V gene TRBV2 combines with J gene TRBJ2-1, with 7 positions matching TRBD2. Looked up from germline, CDR1 is SNHLY and CDR2 is FYNNEI. Germline trimming cut 6 bases from V and 8 bases from J; bases unmatched to any gene: 16. The CDR3 covers 16 residues. CDR3 DNA: TGTGCCAGCAGGGGCGGACTAGGCAACCCCTGGGATGAGCAGTTCTTC. Translation gives CASRGGLGNPWDEQFF.

The chain recombines TRBV25-1 with TRBJ2-7, with 10 bases fitting TRBD1. The trim removed 2 bases at V and 3 bases at J, leaving 4 bases unmatched. Germline values: CDR1 MGHDK, CDR2 SYGVNS. This CDR3 is built from 15 residues. In DNA form, the CDR3 reads TGTGCCAGCAGTGAACGACAGGGGGCAAGCTACGAGCAGTACTTC. Its protein product is CASSERQGASYEQYF.